This T cell receptor (beta chain) was identified in a study of blood T cell repertoires in COVID-19. At the level of the study: Samples taken during acute and convalescent COVID-19 were collected in the United States, Italy and Spain. From T cells, B-cell-depleted T cells, or PBMCs came the material, which was cDNA or gDNA.

Per the original methods: Estimated nucleated cell counts came from reference gene primer amplification. Using immunoSEQ multiplex PCR, the repertoire was profiled, and TCRdb retains in-frame clones only, with some absent. The DNA was the basis for D and trimming; V, J and clone size are from that table. The sample gives 240,000 or so clones, approximately 90% of which show up once; 0.99% is in the top ten. Unmatched junction bases numbered 6, after V lost 7 bases and J lost 1 base. The CDR3 is 14 amino acids. Germline V gene lookup returns CDR1 MGHDK and CDR2 SYGVNS. The receptor was isolated from a woman aged 40 to 55 who had recovered from COVID-19. Material: peripheral blood. V is TRBV25-1 and J is TRBJ1-1, with 7 nucleotides matching TRBD1. As DNA, the CDR3 is TGTGCCAGCACCCCCGGGACAGCGAACACTGAAGCTTTCTTT. Its translation is CASTPGTANTEAFF.